This is a list of T cell receptor beta chains from one sample in a study of control samples from healthy donors and cancer patients. Clones were read by immunoSEQ multiplex PCR, and TCRdb kept only the in-frame ones, dropping some. Among 190,000 or so clones listed, roughly 93% were seen once. Sequencing was performed on blood. All receptors derive from a man aged 18 to 29 in good health. Both conserved end residues are part of each CDR3. A D gene is named only where the DNA matches it firmly. Expanded clones are given a class, and other clones once, few, many or no size at all.

clone size	V gene	D gene	J gene	CDR3 DNA	CDR3 protein
.	TRBV27	.	TRBJ2-3	TGTGCCAGCAGTTTATCGATCACAGATACGCAGTATTTT	CASSLSITDTQYF
.	TRBV4-1	TRBD1	TRBJ1-6	TGCGCCAGCAGCCTAGCCGGGACAGGGAATTCACCCCTCCACTTT	CASSLAGTGNSPLHF
once	TRBV30	TRBD1	TRBJ1-1	TGTGCCTGGCAACAGACAGGGCTCCGGGCTTTCTTT	CAWQQTGLRAFF
.	TRBV2	TRBD1	TRBJ1-5	TGTGCCAGCAGCGCCACAGGGGGCAATCAGCCCCAGCATTTT	CASSATGGNQPQHF
.	TRBV9	TRBD2	TRBJ2-1	TGTGCCAGCAGCGTAGGAGCGGGGGGGCTAGGTGAGCAGTTCTTC	CASSVGAGGLGEQFF
.	TRBV2	TRBD1	TRBJ1-3	TGTGCCAGCAGTTCGTCGACAGGGGTGTTCTCTGGAAACACCATATATTTT	CASSSSTGVFSGNTIYF
.	TRBV18	TRBD1	TRBJ2-2	TGTGCCAGCTCACCGCAGCAGGGGGTCGACACCGGGGAGCTGTTTTTT	CASSPQQGVDTGELFF
.	TRBV5-1	TRBD2	TRBJ2-3	TGCGCCAGCAGCTTTGGCTCGAGCGGGGCCGCAGATACGCAGTATTTT	CASSFGSSGAADTQYF
.	TRBV19	.	TRBJ1-5	TGTGCCAGTAATCGGACACATAGCAATCAGCCCCAGCATTTT	CASNRTHSNQPQHF
.	TRBV6-1	TRBD1	TRBJ1-1	TGTGCCAGCAGTGAAGTCAAGCTCGACAGGGGAAGAACTGAAGCTTTCTTT	CASSEVKLDRGRTEAFF
.	TRBV24-1	.	TRBJ1-2	TGTGCCACCAGTGATTTCAACAGGGCAATCGGCTACACCTTC	CATSDFNRAIGYTF
.	TRBV27	TRBD1	TRBJ1-6	TGTGCCAGCAGTTCACCGGGACAGGGGAATTCACCCCTCCACTTT	CASSSPGQGNSPLHF
once	TRBV29-1	TRBD1	TRBJ2-4	TGCAGCGTCTCAGGGGGAAACATTCAGTACTTC	CSVSGGNIQYF
few	TRBV5-1	.	TRBJ1-5	TGCGCCAGCAGAGAACGTGTGGATCAGCCCCAGCATTTT	CASRERVDQPQHF
.	TRBV6-5	.	TRBJ1-1	TGTGCCAGCAGTTCCGGGACAAGGAACACTGAAGCTTTCTTT	CASSSGTRNTEAFF
.	TRBV3-1/TRBV3-2	.	TRBJ2-2	TGTGCCAGCAGCCAAAGAAGGACGAACACCGGGGAGCTGTTTTTT	CASSQRRTNTGELFF
few	TRBV27	.	TRBJ1-5	TGTGCCAGCAGTTCCACAGGGAGGGGCAATCAGCCCCAGCATTTT	CASSSTGRGNQPQHF
.	TRBV19	.	TRBJ1-6	TGTGCCAGTAGCAGATCGGGGGAGGTTTCTTCACCCCTCCACTTT	CASSRSGEVSSPLHF
.	TRBV25-1	.	TRBJ1-3	TGTGCCAGCAGTGACCCAGGGTTTACTGGAAACACCATATATTTT	CASSDPGFTGNTIYF
.	TRBV12-3/TRBV12-4	.	TRBJ1-4	TGTGCCAGTAACGGGAACGGGAATGAAAAACTGTTTTTT	CASNGNGNEKLFF
once	TRBV4-1	.	TRBJ1-6	TGCGCCAGCAGCCAAGTTCTGGCATCGGATTCACCCCTCCACTTT	CASSQVLASDSPLHF
.	TRBV28	.	TRBJ2-7	TGTGCCAGCAGTCCGTCGGACAGTATCAACGAGCAGTACTTC	CASSPSDSINEQYF
.	TRBV18	TRBD1	TRBJ1-6	TGTGCCAGCTCCCCCCGAGGGGGCTTAGATTCACCCCTCCACTTT	CASSPRGGLDSPLHF
.	TRBV15	.	TRBJ2-5	TGTGCCACCAGCAGACTCTCTCGGACAGCCCAAGAGACCCAGTACTTC	CATSRLSRTAQETQYF